The rows below give T cell receptor beta chains drawn from one sample of a study of T cell responses to AZD1222 COVID-19 vaccine. Here immunoSEQ multiplex PCR was the method, and the copy in TCRdb shows in-frame clones only, minus some. Among fewer than 150,000 clones listed, around 92% were seen once. The sequencing used peripheral blood, collected on day 0 of AZD1222 vaccination. Receptor source: an adult in good health. Both conserved end residues are part of each CDR3. The D gene is left open where the match is weak. The listing skips clone size in some rows; elsewhere it reads once, few, many or a size class.

d_call: -
v_call: TRBV19
j_call: TRBJ1-2
clone_size: -
cdr3_aa: CASSIIPGQGYGYTF
cdr3_nt: TGTGCCAGTAGTATAATTCCGGGACAAGGCTATGGCTACACCTTC

d_call: TRBD2
v_call: TRBV10-3
j_call: TRBJ2-3
clone_size: -
cdr3_aa: CAISDKTSVGTDTQYF
cdr3_nt: TGTGCCATTTCCGATAAAACTAGCGTGGGTACAGATACGCAGTATTTT

d_call: TRBD1
v_call: TRBV20-1
j_call: TRBJ1-5
clone_size: -
cdr3_aa: CSASQGAMDQPQHF
cdr3_nt: TGCAGTGCTAGTCAGGGGGCGATGGATCAGCCCCAGCATTTT

d_call: TRBD1
v_call: TRBV28
j_call: TRBJ2-1
clone_size: once
cdr3_aa: CASSHTGGGYNEQFF
cdr3_nt: TGTGCCAGCAGTCATACAGGGGGCGGGTACAATGAGCAGTTCTTC

d_call: -
v_call: TRBV18
j_call: TRBJ2-2
clone_size: once
cdr3_aa: CASSPQFYTNTGELFF
cdr3_nt: TGTGCCAGCTCACCCCAGTTTTACACGAACACCGGGGAGCTGTTTTTT

d_call: -
v_call: TRBV18
j_call: TRBJ2-3
clone_size: -
cdr3_aa: CASSLNMVLGSDTQYF
cdr3_nt: TGTGCCAGCTCATTAAACATGGTTTTGGGGTCAGATACGCAGTATTTT

d_call: -
v_call: TRBV6-2/TRBV6-3
j_call: TRBJ1-5
clone_size: -
cdr3_aa: CASSYAEGDISRNQPQHF
cdr3_nt: TGTGCCAGCAGTTACGCGGAGGGGGATATTAGCCGCAATCAGCCCCAGCATTTT

d_call: -
v_call: TRBV30
j_call: TRBJ2-2
clone_size: -
cdr3_aa: CAWSIRRVTGELFF
cdr3_nt: TGTGCCTGGAGTATCAGGCGAGTCACCGGGGAGCTGTTTTTT

d_call: -
v_call: TRBV5-1
j_call: TRBJ1-5
clone_size: -
cdr3_aa: CASRRDTDSNQPQHF
cdr3_nt: TGCGCCAGCAGGCGCGACACTGATAGCAATCAGCCCCAGCATTTT

d_call: -
v_call: TRBV30
j_call: TRBJ1-4
clone_size: few
cdr3_aa: CAWGRVDNEKLFF
cdr3_nt: TGTGCCTGGGGTCGGGTCGATAATGAAAAACTGTTTTTT

d_call: -
v_call: TRBV18
j_call: TRBJ1-2
clone_size: -
cdr3_aa: CASSPLRVLTGGYTF
cdr3_nt: TGTGCCAGCTCACCACTTAGGGTCCTAACGGGTGGCTACACCTTC

d_call: TRBD2
v_call: TRBV19
j_call: TRBJ2-3
clone_size: -
cdr3_aa: CAASPGGVDTQYF
cdr3_nt: TGTGCCGCAAGCCCGGGAGGGGTGGATACGCAGTATTTT

d_call: -
v_call: TRBV4-1
j_call: TRBJ2-3
clone_size: -
cdr3_aa: CASSRHNYLYTDTQYF
cdr3_nt: TGCGCCAGCAGCCGACATAACTACCTTTACACAGATACGCAGTATTTT

d_call: TRBD1
v_call: TRBV5-1
j_call: TRBJ1-1
clone_size: -
cdr3_aa: CASSFGDRGMRATEAFF
cdr3_nt: TGCGCCAGCAGCTTTGGGGACAGGGGTATGAGGGCCACTGAAGCTTTCTTT

d_call: -
v_call: TRBV4-3
j_call: TRBJ1-2
clone_size: -
cdr3_aa: CASSQDLSTVNVRTF
cdr3_nt: TGCGCCAGCAGCCAAGACCTTAGTACAGTGAACGTTAGGACCTTC

d_call: TRBD1
v_call: TRBV6-5
j_call: TRBJ1-1
clone_size: -
cdr3_aa: CASSRDRGTEAFF
cdr3_nt: TGTGCCAGCAGTCGGGACAGAGGGACTGAAGCTTTCTTT

d_call: -
v_call: TRBV29-1
j_call: TRBJ2-7
clone_size: -
cdr3_aa: CSVRDYDEQYF
cdr3_nt: TGCAGCGTTCGTGACTATGACGAGCAGTACTTC

d_call: TRBD2
v_call: TRBV7-2
j_call: TRBJ2-7
clone_size: -
cdr3_aa: CASSPGTSVTYEQYF
cdr3_nt: TGTGCCAGCAGCCCCGGGACTAGCGTTACCTACGAGCAGTACTTC

d_call: TRBD1
v_call: TRBV27
j_call: TRBJ1-2
clone_size: -
cdr3_aa: CASSLSLDRGNLGYTF
cdr3_nt: TGTGCCAGCAGTTTATCGTTAGACAGGGGCAACCTGGGCTACACCTTC

d_call: TRBD1
v_call: TRBV6-2/TRBV6-3
j_call: TRBJ2-4
clone_size: once
cdr3_aa: CASSSLSGQVSWNIQYF
cdr3_nt: TGTGCCAGCAGTTCTCTGAGCGGACAGGTTAGTTGGAACATTCAGTACTTC

d_call: -
v_call: TRBV7-9
j_call: TRBJ1-2
clone_size: -
cdr3_aa: CASSPWGSGGYTF
cdr3_nt: TGTGCCAGCAGCCCGTGGGGGAGTGGTGGCTACACCTTC

d_call: TRBD1
v_call: TRBV9
j_call: TRBJ2-3
clone_size: -
cdr3_aa: CASSVRGLTDTQYF
cdr3_nt: TGTGCCAGCAGCGTCAGGGGGCTCACAGATACGCAGTATTTT

d_call: TRBD1
v_call: TRBV9
j_call: TRBJ1-4
clone_size: -
cdr3_aa: CASSVAPGQGNEKLFF
cdr3_nt: TGTGCCAGCAGCGTCGCTCCGGGACAGGGAAATGAAAAACTGTTTTTT

d_call: TRBD1
v_call: TRBV4-3
j_call: TRBJ2-7
clone_size: once
cdr3_aa: CASSPTRTGINEQYF
cdr3_nt: TGCGCCAGCAGCCCTACCCGGACAGGGATTAACGAGCAGTACTTC

d_call: TRBD1
v_call: TRBV29-1
j_call: TRBJ2-1
clone_size: -
cdr3_aa: CSVPPTGAYNEQFF
cdr3_nt: TGCAGCGTACCACCTACAGGGGCCTACAATGAGCAGTTCTTC

d_call: TRBD1
v_call: TRBV7-9
j_call: TRBJ2-7
clone_size: -
cdr3_aa: CASSPRTGGVYEQYF
cdr3_nt: TGTGCCAGCAGCCCGCGGACAGGGGGGGTCTACGAGCAGTACTTC

d_call: -
v_call: TRBV7-2
j_call: TRBJ1-1
clone_size: -
cdr3_aa: CASSLAGVLWDTEAFF
cdr3_nt: TGTGCCAGCAGCTTAGCAGGGGTTTTGTGGGACACTGAAGCTTTCTTT

d_call: TRBD1
v_call: TRBV24-1
j_call: TRBJ2-3
clone_size: few
cdr3_aa: CATSDDRAWGTDTQYF
cdr3_nt: TGTGCCACCAGTGACGACAGGGCTTGGGGCACAGATACGCAGTATTTT

d_call: TRBD1
v_call: TRBV19
j_call: TRBJ1-1
clone_size: -
cdr3_aa: CASNRGPGNTEAFF
cdr3_nt: TGTGCCAGTAACAGGGGGCCGGGGAACACTGAAGCTTTCTTT

d_call: -
v_call: TRBV10-3
j_call: TRBJ1-1
clone_size: -
cdr3_aa: CAISDREDGENTEAFF
cdr3_nt: TGTGCCATCAGTGACCGAGAGGACGGAGAGAACACTGAAGCTTTCTTT

d_call: -
v_call: TRBV27
j_call: TRBJ2-3
clone_size: once
cdr3_aa: CASSLTASFTDTQYF
cdr3_nt: TGTGCCAGCAGTTTGACTGCCTCTTTTACAGATACGCAGTATTTT

d_call: TRBD2
v_call: TRBV7-2
j_call: TRBJ2-7
clone_size: once
cdr3_aa: CASSPNPGTSSYEQYF
cdr3_nt: TGTGCCAGCAGCCCGAACCCCGGGACTAGCTCCTACGAGCAGTACTTC

d_call: TRBD1
v_call: TRBV9
j_call: TRBJ1-2
clone_size: -
cdr3_aa: CASSARSTGGLNYGYTF
cdr3_nt: TGTGCCAGCAGCGCCCGAAGTACAGGGGGCCTTAACTATGGCTACACCTTC

d_call: TRBD1
v_call: TRBV28
j_call: TRBJ1-5
clone_size: once
cdr3_aa: CASSSADRDLRNQPQHF
cdr3_nt: TGTGCCAGCAGTTCTGCAGACAGGGACCTTAGGAATCAGCCCCAGCATTTT

d_call: TRBD2
v_call: TRBV4-3
j_call: TRBJ2-2
clone_size: -
cdr3_aa: CASSQVVSGSRNTGELFF
cdr3_nt: TGCGCCAGCAGCCAAGTTGTTAGCGGGAGCCGTAACACCGGGGAGCTGTTTTTT

d_call: TRBD1
v_call: TRBV3-1/TRBV3-2
j_call: TRBJ1-5
clone_size: -
cdr3_aa: CASSQAGGLGQPQHF
cdr3_nt: TGTGCCAGCAGCCAAGCAGGGGGGCTGGGTCAGCCCCAGCATTTT

d_call: -
v_call: TRBV20-1
j_call: TRBJ1-2
clone_size: -
cdr3_aa: CSAIGNYGYTF
cdr3_nt: TGCAGTGCTATAGGGAACTATGGCTACACCTTC

d_call: -
v_call: TRBV3-1/TRBV3-2
j_call: TRBJ1-5
clone_size: -
cdr3_aa: CASSRSGTEDQPQHF
cdr3_nt: TGTGCCAGCAGCCGGTCCGGGACCGAAGATCAGCCCCAGCATTTT

d_call: -
v_call: TRBV5-4
j_call: TRBJ2-1
clone_size: -
cdr3_aa: CASSPKVGEQFF
cdr3_nt: TGTGCCAGCAGTCCAAAGGTGGGTGAGCAGTTCTTC

d_call: -
v_call: TRBV19
j_call: TRBJ1-2
clone_size: -
cdr3_aa: CASPISRTLYGYTF
cdr3_nt: TGTGCCAGCCCGATCTCCAGGACCCTCTATGGCTACACCTTC

d_call: -
v_call: TRBV6-5
j_call: TRBJ2-7
clone_size: -
cdr3_aa: CASSYSLASYEQYF
cdr3_nt: TGTGCCAGCAGTTACTCGCTAGCTTCCTACGAGCAGTACTTC

d_call: -
v_call: TRBV7-9
j_call: TRBJ2-7
clone_size: -
cdr3_aa: CASSLVVRTSSYEQYF
cdr3_nt: TGTGCCAGCAGCTTAGTCGTCAGGACGAGCTCCTACGAGCAGTACTTC

d_call: TRBD2
v_call: TRBV3-1/TRBV3-2
j_call: TRBJ2-2
clone_size: -
cdr3_aa: CASSQRAGGVTGELFF
cdr3_nt: TGTGCCAGCAGCCAGAGAGCGGGGGGAGTCACCGGGGAGCTGTTTTTT

d_call: -
v_call: TRBV5-4
j_call: TRBJ1-4
clone_size: -
cdr3_aa: CASSPGWGNEKLFF
cdr3_nt: TGTGCCAGCAGCCCCGGTTGGGGTAATGAAAAACTGTTTTTT

d_call: TRBD2
v_call: TRBV5-1
j_call: TRBJ2-7
clone_size: -
cdr3_aa: CASSPGGTSSYEQYF
cdr3_nt: TGCGCCAGCAGCCCGGGAGGGACGAGCTCCTACGAGCAGTACTTC

d_call: TRBD1
v_call: TRBV6-5
j_call: TRBJ2-7
clone_size: -
cdr3_aa: CASSYRGQGYEQYF
cdr3_nt: TGTGCCAGCAGTTATAGGGGACAGGGCTACGAGCAGTACTTC

d_call: TRBD2
v_call: TRBV7-2
j_call: TRBJ2-1
clone_size: -
cdr3_aa: CASSLVGGNEQFF
cdr3_nt: TGTGCCAGCAGCTTAGTGGGGGGGAATGAGCAGTTCTTC

d_call: -
v_call: TRBV6-1
j_call: TRBJ2-7
clone_size: -
cdr3_aa: CASSDAGLGPYEQYF
cdr3_nt: TGTGCCAGCAGTGATGCGGGGCTAGGTCCCTACGAGCAGTACTTC

d_call: TRBD2
v_call: TRBV11-2
j_call: TRBJ2-7
clone_size: -
cdr3_aa: CASSFGLAGTGEQYF
cdr3_nt: TGTGCCAGCAGCTTTGGTCTAGCGGGAACGGGGGAGCAGTACTTC

d_call: -
v_call: TRBV6-6
j_call: TRBJ1-2
clone_size: -
cdr3_aa: CASSYGSGGDGYTF
cdr3_nt: TGTGCCAGCAGTTACGGATCTGGGGGAGATGGCTACACCTTC

d_call: -
v_call: TRBV11-2
j_call: TRBJ1-1
clone_size: -
cdr3_aa: CASSLVRTVNTEAFF
cdr3_nt: TGTGCCAGCAGCTTAGTCCGGACAGTGAACACTGAAGCTTTCTTT

d_call: -
v_call: TRBV28
j_call: TRBJ2-1
clone_size: once
cdr3_aa: CASSLSPIYNEQFF
cdr3_nt: TGTGCCAGCAGTTTAAGTCCTATCTACAATGAGCAGTTCTTC

d_call: -
v_call: TRBV21-1
j_call: TRBJ2-7
clone_size: -
cdr3_aa: CASSYEGLAGTNEWNEQYF
cdr3_nt: TGTGCCAGCAGCTACGAGGGACTAGCGGGAACTAACGAGTGGAACGAGCAGTACTTC

d_call: -
v_call: TRBV29-1
j_call: TRBJ1-1
clone_size: once
cdr3_aa: CSVVWRNTEAFF
cdr3_nt: TGCAGCGTTGTCTGGAGAAACACTGAAGCTTTCTTT